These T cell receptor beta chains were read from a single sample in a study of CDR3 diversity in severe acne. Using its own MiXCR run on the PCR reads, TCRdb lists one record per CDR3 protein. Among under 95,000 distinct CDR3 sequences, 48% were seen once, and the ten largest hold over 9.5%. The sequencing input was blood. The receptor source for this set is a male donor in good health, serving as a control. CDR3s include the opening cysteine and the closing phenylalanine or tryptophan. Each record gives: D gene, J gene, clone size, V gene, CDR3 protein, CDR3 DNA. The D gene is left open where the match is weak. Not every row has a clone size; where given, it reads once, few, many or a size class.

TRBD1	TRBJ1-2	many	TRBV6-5	CASSRTTGARNYGYTF	TGTGCCAGCAGCCGAACGACAGGGGCTAGAAACTATGGCTACACCTTC
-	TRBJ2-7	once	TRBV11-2	CASSFYICSARFQAYEQYF	-
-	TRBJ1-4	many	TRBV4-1	CASSQPPIGGEKLFF	TGCGCCAGCAGCCAACCGCCTATTGGGGGTGAAAAACTGTTTTTT
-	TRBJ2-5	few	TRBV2	CATPGTGETQYF	TGTGCCACCCCTGGGACGGGAGAGACCCAGTACTTC
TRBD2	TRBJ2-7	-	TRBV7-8	CASSLTTSGPDYEQYF	TGTGCCAGCAGCTTAACCACTAGCGGACCCGACTACGAGCAGTACTTC
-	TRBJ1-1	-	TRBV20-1	CSAGRGVNTEAFF	TGCAGTGCGGGACGCGGCGTGAACACTGAAGCTTTCTTT
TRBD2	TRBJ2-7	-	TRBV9	CASSVARGGESGRRNEQYF	TGTGCCAGCAGCGTAGCTCGGGGGGGAGAAAGCGGGAGGAGGAACGAGCAGTACTTC
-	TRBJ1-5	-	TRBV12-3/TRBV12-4	CASTTRDQPQHF	TGTGCCAGCACTACACGCGATCAGCCCCAGCATTTT
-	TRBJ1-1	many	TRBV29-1	CSVGPGTENTEAFF	TGCAGCGTTGGACCAGGGACTGAGAACACTGAAGCTTTCTTT
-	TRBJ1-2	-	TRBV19	CASSFQGYGYTF	TGTGCCAGTAGTTTTCAGGGCTATGGCTACACCTTC
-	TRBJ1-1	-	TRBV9	CASSVGWQRDTEAFF	TGTGCCAGCAGCGTAGGGTGGCAACGGGACACTGAAGCTTTCTTT
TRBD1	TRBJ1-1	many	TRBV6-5	CASNPAGGDTEAFF	TGTGCCAGCAATCCCGCAGGGGGCGACACTGAAGCTTTCTTT
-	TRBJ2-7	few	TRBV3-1	CASRGLTGYEQYF	TGTGCCAGCAGAGGACTAACAGGGTACGAGCAGTACTTC
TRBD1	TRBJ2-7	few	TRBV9	CASSVSGTGAGEQYF	TGTGCCAGCAGCGTAAGCGGGACAGGGGCGGGCGAGCAGTACTTC
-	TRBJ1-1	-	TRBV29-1	CSVPQPGNTEAFF	TGCAGCGTTCCACAGCCGGGGAACACTGAAGCTTTCTTT
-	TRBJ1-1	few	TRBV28	CASLGPAEAFF	TGTGCCAGCTTGGGACCTGCTGAAGCTTTCTTT
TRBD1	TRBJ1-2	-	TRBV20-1	CSALDRGDGYTF	TGCAGTGCCCTAGACAGGGGGGATGGCTACACCTTC
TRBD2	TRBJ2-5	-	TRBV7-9	CASSLTAGWGETQYF	TGTGCCAGCAGCTTAACAGCGGGGTGGGGAGAGACCCAGTACTTC
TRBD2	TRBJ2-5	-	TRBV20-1	CSANGLAGGQETQYF	TGCAGTGCTAATGGACTAGCGGGGGGGCAAGAGACCCAGTACTTC
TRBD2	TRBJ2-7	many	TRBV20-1	CSAGTSEYEQYF	TGCAGTGCCGGGACTAGCGAGTACGAGCAGTACTTC
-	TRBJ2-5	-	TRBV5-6	CASSSWGRETQYF	TGTGCCAGCAGCTCCTGGGGCCGGGAGACCCAGTACTTC
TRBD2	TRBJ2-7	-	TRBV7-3	CASSSGLVGEQYF	TGTGCCAGCAGTTCCGGACTAGTTGGCGAGCAGTACTTC
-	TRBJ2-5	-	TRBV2	CASTPYSGGRETQYF	TGTGCCAGCACTCCGTATAGCGGAGGACGGGAGACCCAGTACTTC
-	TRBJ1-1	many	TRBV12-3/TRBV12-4	CASSWRGRGTGAFF	TGTGCCAGCAGTTGGCGGGGGAGAGGAACGGGAGCTTTCTTT
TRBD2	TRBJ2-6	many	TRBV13	CASSLEAGGPPGANVLTF	TGTGCCAGCAGCTTAGAAGCGGGAGGGCCGCCTGGGGCCAACGTCCTGACTTTC
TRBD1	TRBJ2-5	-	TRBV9	CASSVRDSGQETQYF	TGTGCCAGCAGCGTTCGGGACAGCGGCCAAGAGACCCAGTACTTC
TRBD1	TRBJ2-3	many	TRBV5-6	CASGPDRGLPDTQYF	TGTGCCAGCGGCCCGGACAGGGGGCTGCCAGATACGCAGTATTTT
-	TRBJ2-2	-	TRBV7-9	CASSPPGSGSGGELFF	TGTGCCAGCAGCCCCCCGGGGTCGGGGAGCGGCGGGGAGCTGTTTTTT
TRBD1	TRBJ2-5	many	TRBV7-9	CASSSDRGPFRETQYF	TGTGCCAGCAGCTCGGACAGGGGGCCCTTCAGAGAGACCCAGTACTTC
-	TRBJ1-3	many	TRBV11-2	CASSLGVHAVSGNTIYF	TGTGCCAGCAGCTTAGGGGTACACGCCGTCTCTGGAAACACCATATATTTT
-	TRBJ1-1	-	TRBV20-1	CSASRMFDTEAFF	TGCAGTGCCAGCAGGATGTTCGACACTGAAGCTTTCTTT
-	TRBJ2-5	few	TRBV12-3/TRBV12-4	CASSLVVTYETQYF	TGTGCCAGCAGTTTAGTCGTTACCTATGAGACCCAGTACTTC
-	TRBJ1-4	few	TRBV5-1	CASSLDLREKLFF	TGCGCCAGCAGCTTGGACTTACGGGAAAAACTGTTTTTT
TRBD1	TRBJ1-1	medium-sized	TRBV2	CASSGQGAGTEAFF	TGTGCCAGCAGCGGACAGGGGGCAGGCACTGAAGCTTTCTTT
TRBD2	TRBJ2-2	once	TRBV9	CASSEGGRLNTGELFF	TGTGCCAGCAGCGAAGGCGGGAGACTCAACACCGGGGAGCTGTTTTTT
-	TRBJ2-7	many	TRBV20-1	CSARPTGLYEQYF	TGCAGTGCTAGACCGACAGGCCTCTACGAGCAGTACTTC
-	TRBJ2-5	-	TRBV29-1	CSVSRQEETQYF	TGCAGCGTGTCCCGACAGGAAGAGACCCAGTACTTC
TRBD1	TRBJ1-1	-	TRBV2	CARKGTGNTEAFF	TGTGCCAGGAAGGGGACAGGGAACACTGAAGCTTTCTTT
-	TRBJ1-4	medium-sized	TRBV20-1	CSARDHRVNEKLFF	TGCAGTGCTAGAGATCACAGGGTGAATGAAAAACTGTTTTTT
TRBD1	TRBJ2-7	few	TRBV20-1	CSATFPGDRSSYEQYF	TGCAGTGCTACCTTCCCCGGGGACAGGAGCTCCTACGAGCAGTACTTC
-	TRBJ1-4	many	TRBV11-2	CASSLKGGGLFF	TGTGCCAGCAGCTTAAAGGGGGGAGGACTGTTTTTT
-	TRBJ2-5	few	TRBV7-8	CASSSRGGEGETQYF	TGTGCCAGCAGCTCCCGAGGGGGGGAGGGGGAGACCCAGTACTTC
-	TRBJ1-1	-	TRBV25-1	CASSQPQGSTEAFF	TGCGCCAGCAGCCAACCTCAGGGAAGCACTGAAGCTTTCTTT
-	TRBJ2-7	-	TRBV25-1	CASSRGTTGNKQYF	TGTGCCAGCAGCCGCGGGACGACAGGGAACAAGCAGTACTTC
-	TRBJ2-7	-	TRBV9	CASSVGGIGEQYF	TGTGCCAGCAGCGTAGGGGGGATCGGCGAGCAGTACTTC
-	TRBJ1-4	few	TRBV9	CASSETVINEKLFF	TGTGCCAGCAGCGAGACAGTAATAAATGAAAAACTGTTTTTT
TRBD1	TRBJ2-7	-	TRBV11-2	CASSSGTGSYEQYF	TGTGCCAGCAGCTCGGGGACAGGGTCCTACGAGCAGTACTTC
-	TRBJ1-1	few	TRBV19	CASSWGGGAEAFF	TGTGCCAGTAGTTGGGGTGGTGGGGCCGAAGCTTTCTTT
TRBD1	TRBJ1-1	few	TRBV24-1	CATSTGAPNTEAFF	TGTGCCACCAGCACAGGGGCTCCGAACACTGAAGCTTTCTTT
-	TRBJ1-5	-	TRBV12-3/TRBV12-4	CASMKRAGDLAQPQHF	TGTGCCAGCATGAAAAGGGCCGGTGATTTGGCTCAGCCCCAGCATTTT
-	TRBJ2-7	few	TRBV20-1	CSARIQGGTYEQYF	TGCAGTGCTAGGATTCAGGGGGGAACCTACGAGCAGTACTTC
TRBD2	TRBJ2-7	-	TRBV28	CASSIPEGLAGGRYEQYF	TGTGCCAGCAGTATCCCCGAGGGACTAGCGGGGGGGCGGTACGAGCAGTACTTC
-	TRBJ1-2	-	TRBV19	CASSMPRISGYTF	TGTGCCAGTAGTATGCCCAGAATCTCTGGCTACACCTTC
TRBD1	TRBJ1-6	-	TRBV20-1	CSAGQGAVVQPLHF	TGCAGTGCTGGACAGGGGGCCGTTGTTCAGCCCCTCCACTTT
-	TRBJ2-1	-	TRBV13	CASSVRGAGHVEQFF	TGTGCCAGCAGCGTCAGGGGGGCGGGACATGTGGAGCAGTTCTTC